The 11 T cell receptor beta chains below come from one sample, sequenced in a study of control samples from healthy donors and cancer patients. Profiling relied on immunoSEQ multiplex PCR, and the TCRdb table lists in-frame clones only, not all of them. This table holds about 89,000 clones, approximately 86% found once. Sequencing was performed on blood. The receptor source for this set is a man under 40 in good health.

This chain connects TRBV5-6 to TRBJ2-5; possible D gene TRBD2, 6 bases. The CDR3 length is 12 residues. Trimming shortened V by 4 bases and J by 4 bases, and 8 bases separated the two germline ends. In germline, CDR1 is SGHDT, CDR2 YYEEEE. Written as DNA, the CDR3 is TGTGCCAGCAGCCCGGGAGTAGAGACCCAGTACTTC. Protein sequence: CASSPGVETQYF.

The CDR3 DNA follows: TGTGCCAGCGGAAGACAGGGATTAAATCAGCCCCAGCATTTT. Its translation is CASGRQGLNQPQHF. The chain uses TRBV2 and TRBJ1-5; TRBD1 agrees at 7 bases. The junction had 8 bases not matched to a gene; V was cut back by 8 bases and J by 4 bases. This CDR3 contains 14 residues. Per the germline V gene, CDR1 is SNHLY and CDR2 is FYNNEI.

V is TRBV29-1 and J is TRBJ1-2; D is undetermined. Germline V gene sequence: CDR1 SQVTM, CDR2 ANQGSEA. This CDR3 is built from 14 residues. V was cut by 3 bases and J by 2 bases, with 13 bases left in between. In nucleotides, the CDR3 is TGCAGCGTTGATCTTGGAGAAGGAAACTATGGCTACACCTTC. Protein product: CSVDLGEGNYGYTF.

As DNA, the CDR3 is TGTGCCAGCAGCCCGCTAAGCACAGATACGCAGTATTTT. It encodes CASSPLSTDTQYF. This sequence joins TRBV9 and TRBJ2-3; D gene unclear. The CDR3 sequence is 13 residues long. Germline V gene lookup returns CDR1 SGDLS and CDR2 YYNGEE. The V and J ends lost 4 bases and 0 bases respectively, with 6 bases between them.

In nucleotides, the CDR3 is TGTGCCAGCAGCTTGATTCAGGGGACCCACTATGGCTACACCTTC. It specifies CASSLIQGTHYGYTF. The chain uses TRBV5-5 and TRBJ1-2; D is perhaps TRBD1 (6 bases). Trimming shortened V by 1 base and J by 3 bases, and 13 bases separated the two germline ends. From germline, CDR1 is SGHKS and CDR2 YYEKEE (reference sequence). The CDR3 runs 15 residues.

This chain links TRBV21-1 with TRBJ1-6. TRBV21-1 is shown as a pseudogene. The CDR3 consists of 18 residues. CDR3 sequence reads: CASSKKVRWETINSPLHF. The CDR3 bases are TGTGCCAGCAGCAAAAAGGTAAGATGGGAAACGATTAATTCACCCCTCCACTTT.

The CDR3, as DNA: TGTGCCACCAGTGATTTGGGCAGGGAGCCAGATACGCAGTATTTT. This sequence encodes CATSDLGREPDTQYF. V gene TRBV24-1 combines with J gene TRBJ2-3; the D call may be TRBD1 or TRBD2 (5 bases each). This CDR3 spans 15 amino acids. Trimming removed 0 bases at V and 4 bases at J, with 10 bases between. Germline V gene sequence: CDR1 KGHDR, CDR2 SFDVKD.

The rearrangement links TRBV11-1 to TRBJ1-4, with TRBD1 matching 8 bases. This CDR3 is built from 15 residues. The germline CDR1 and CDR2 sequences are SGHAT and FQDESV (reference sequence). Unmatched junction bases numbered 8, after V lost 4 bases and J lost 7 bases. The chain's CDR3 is CASSSADRGSEKLFF. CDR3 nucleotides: TGTGCCAGCAGCTCTGCCGACAGGGGAAGTGAAAAACTGTTTTTT.

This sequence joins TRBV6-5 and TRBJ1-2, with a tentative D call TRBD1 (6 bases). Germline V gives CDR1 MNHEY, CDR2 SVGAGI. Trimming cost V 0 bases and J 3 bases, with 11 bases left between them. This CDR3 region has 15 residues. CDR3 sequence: CASSYSRGGDYGYTF. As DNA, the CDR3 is TGTGCCAGCAGTTACTCGAGGGGGGGAGACTATGGCTACACCTTC.

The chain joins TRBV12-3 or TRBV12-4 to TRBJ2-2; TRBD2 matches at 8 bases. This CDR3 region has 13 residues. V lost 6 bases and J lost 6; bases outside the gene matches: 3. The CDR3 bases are TGTGCCAGCAGATTTAGCGGGGCCGGGGAGCTGTTTTTT. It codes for CASRFSGAGELFF.

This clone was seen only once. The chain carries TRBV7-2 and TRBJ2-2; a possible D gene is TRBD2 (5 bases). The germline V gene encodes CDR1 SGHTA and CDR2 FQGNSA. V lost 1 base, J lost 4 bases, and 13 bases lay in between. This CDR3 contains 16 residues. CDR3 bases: TGTGCCAGCAGCTTAGGGACTTTTGCAGTCACCGGGGAGCTGTTTTTT. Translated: CASSLGTFAVTGELFF. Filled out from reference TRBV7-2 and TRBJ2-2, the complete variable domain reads GAGVSQSPSNKVTEKGKDVELRCDPISGHTALYWYRQSLGQGLEFLIYFQGNSAPDKSGLPSDRFSAERTGGSVSTLTIQRTQQEDSAVYLCASSLGTFAVTGELFFGEGSRLTVL.